This passage covers 2 T cell receptor beta chains from one sample sequenced in a study of T cells after yellow fever vaccination. One entry per CDR3 protein, called by TCRdb with MiXCR from the 5' RACE reads. The table lists 450,000 to 600,000 distinct CDR3 sequences, about a sixth of them singletons. The sequencing here drew on PBMCs, taken 5 to 6 days after the first yellow fever vaccination. These receptors were taken from a man aged 18 to 29 who received the YFV17D yellow fever vaccine.

This clonotype was found a few times. The chain employs TRBV7-9 and TRBJ1-1, with TRBD1 matching 10 bases. CDR1 is SEHNR and CDR2 is FQNEAQ in the germline V gene (reference sequence). The CDR3 has 17 residues. V gave up 5 bases and J gave up 4 bases; unmatched junction bases: 13. CDR3 DNA sequence: TGTGCCAGCAGCGGGCCGCCGGGACAGGGGTGGGGCACTGAAGCTTTCTTT. Translating it yields CASSGPPGQGWGTEAFF.

J is TRBJ2-2 and V is TRBV5-4; D is undetermined. Trimming left V 1 base short and J 5 bases short, with 18 bases between. Germline loops: CDR1 SGHNT, CDR2 YYREEE (reference sequence). The CDR3 contains 17 residues. CDR3 in amino acids: CASSLIEVHTTTGELFF. CDR3 nucleotide sequence: TGTGCCAGCAGCTTGATAGAAGTCCACACAACGACCGGGGAGCTGTTTTTT.